This TCR beta chain is drawn from a study of T cell changes during pregnancy in multiple sclerosis. V was shortened by 6 bases and J by 5 bases, with 25 bases between the two germline ends. This CDR3 spans 18 amino acids. Germline V gives CDR1 LNHDA, CDR2 SQIVND (reference sequence). Libraries were prepared by immunoSEQ multiplex PCR; TCRdb keeps only in-frame clonotypes and omits some of them. The sample contains 30,000 or so clones, roughly nine tenths of which appear only once. This TCR was recovered from a female donor with multiple sclerosis, enrolled in a pregnancy study. The gene calls are TRBV19 and TRBJ2-2; possibly TRBD1 for D (6 bases). The sample in question was CD4+ T cells from peripheral blood mononuclear cells, obtained in the second trimester of pregnancy. The CDR3 bases are TGTGCCAGTAGCCCCACACCGGGACAAGGACGCGCTACCGGGGAGCTGTTTTTT. This translates into CASSPTPGQGRATGELFF.